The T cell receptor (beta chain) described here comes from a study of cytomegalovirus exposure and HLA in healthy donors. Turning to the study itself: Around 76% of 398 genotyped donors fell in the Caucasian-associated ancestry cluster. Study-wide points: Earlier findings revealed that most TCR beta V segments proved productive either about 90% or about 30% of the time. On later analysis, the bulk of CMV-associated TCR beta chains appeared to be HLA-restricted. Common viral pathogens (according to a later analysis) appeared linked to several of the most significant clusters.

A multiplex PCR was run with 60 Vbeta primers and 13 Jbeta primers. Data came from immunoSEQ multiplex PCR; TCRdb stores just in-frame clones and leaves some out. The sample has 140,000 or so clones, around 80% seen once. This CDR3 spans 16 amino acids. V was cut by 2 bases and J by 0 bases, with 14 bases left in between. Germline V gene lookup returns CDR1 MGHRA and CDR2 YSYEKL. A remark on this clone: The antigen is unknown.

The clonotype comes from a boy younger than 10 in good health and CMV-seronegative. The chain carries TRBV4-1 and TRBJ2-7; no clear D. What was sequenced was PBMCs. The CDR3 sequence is CASSQTRRGYSYEQYF. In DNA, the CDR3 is TGCGCCAGCAGCCAAACGAGACGCGGCTACTCCTACGAGCAGTACTTC.